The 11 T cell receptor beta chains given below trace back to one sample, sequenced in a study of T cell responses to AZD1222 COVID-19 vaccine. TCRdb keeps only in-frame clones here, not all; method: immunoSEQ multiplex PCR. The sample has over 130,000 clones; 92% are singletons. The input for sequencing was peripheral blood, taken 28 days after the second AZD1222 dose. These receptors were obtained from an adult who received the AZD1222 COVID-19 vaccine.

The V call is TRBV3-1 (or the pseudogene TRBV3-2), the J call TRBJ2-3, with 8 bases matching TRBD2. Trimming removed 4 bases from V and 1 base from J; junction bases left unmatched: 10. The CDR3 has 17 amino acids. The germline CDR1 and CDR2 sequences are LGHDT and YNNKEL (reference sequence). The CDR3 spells CASSPRASGRGTDTQYF. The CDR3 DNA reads TGTGCCAGCAGCCCGCGAGCGTCCGGGAGGGGCACAGATACGCAGTATTTT.

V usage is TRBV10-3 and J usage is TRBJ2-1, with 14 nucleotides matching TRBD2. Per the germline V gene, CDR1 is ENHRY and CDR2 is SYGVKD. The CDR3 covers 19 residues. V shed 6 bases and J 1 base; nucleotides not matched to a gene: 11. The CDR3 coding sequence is TGTGCCATCAGCGGGACCGGGACTAGCGGGAGCGGATCCTACAATGAGCAGTTCTTC. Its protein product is CAISGTGTSGSGSYNEQFF.

CDR3 sequence (DNA): TGTGCCAGCAGCTTAGTTCAGGGGCCTTTCAACACCATATATTTT. It is translated as CASSLVQGPFNTIYF. The rearrangement links TRBV7-2 to TRBJ1-3, with D possibly being TRBD1 (6 bases). Germline CDR1 SGHTA, CDR2 FQGNSA. CDR3 length: 15 amino acids. Trimming took off 1 base at V and 7 bases at J, with 14 bases between the two ends.

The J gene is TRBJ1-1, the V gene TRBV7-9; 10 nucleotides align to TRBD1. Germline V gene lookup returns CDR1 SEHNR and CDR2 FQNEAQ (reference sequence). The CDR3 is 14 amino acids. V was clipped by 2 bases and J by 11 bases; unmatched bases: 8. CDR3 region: CASSLSRDRGLAFF. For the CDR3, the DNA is TGTGCCAGCAGCTTATCCCGGGACAGGGGCCTCGCTTTCTTT.

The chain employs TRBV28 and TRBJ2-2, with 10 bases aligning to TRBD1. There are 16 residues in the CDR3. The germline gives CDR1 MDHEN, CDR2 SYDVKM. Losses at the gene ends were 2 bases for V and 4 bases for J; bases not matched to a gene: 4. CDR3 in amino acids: CASSLDRGLGTGELFF. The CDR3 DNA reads TGTGCCAGCAGTTTAGACAGGGGGCTCGGCACCGGGGAGCTGTTTTTT.

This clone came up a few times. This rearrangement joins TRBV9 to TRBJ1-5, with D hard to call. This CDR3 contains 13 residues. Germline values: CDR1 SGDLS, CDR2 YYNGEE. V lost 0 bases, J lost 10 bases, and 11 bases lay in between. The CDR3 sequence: CASSVGPLSPQHF. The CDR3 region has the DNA TGTGCCAGCAGCGTAGGGCCCCTATCTCCCCAGCATTTT. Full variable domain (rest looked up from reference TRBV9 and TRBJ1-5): DSGVTQTPKHLITATGQRVTLRCSPRSGDLSVYWYQQSLDQGLQFLIQYYNGEERAKGNILERFSAQQFPDLHSELNLSSLELGDSALYFCASSVGPLSPQHFGDGTRLSIL.

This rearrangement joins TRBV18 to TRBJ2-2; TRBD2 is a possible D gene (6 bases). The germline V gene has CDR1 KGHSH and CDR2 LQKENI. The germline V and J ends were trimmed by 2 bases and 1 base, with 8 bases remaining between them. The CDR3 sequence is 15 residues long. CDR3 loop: CASSPVRENTGELFF. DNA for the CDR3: TGTGCCAGCTCACCAGTGCGGGAGAACACCGGGGAGCTGTTTTTT.

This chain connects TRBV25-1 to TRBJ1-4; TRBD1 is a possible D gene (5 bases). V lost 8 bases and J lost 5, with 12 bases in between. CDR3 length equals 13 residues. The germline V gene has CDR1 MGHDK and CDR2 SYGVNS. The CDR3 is CASQRGLNEKLFF. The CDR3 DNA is TGTGCCAGCCAACGGGGCTTGAATGAAAAACTGTTTTTT.

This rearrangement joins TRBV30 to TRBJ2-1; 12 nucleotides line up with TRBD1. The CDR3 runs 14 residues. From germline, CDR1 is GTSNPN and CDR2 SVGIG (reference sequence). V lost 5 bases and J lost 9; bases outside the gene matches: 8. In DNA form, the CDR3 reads TGTGCCTGGGGAGGGGACAGGGGGCATGGTGAGCAGTTCTTC. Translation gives CAWGGDRGHGEQFF.

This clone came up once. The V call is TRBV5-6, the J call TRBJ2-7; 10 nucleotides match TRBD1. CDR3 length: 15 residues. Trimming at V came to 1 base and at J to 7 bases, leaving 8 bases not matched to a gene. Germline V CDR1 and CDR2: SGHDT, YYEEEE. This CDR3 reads CASSLLSGTGVEQYF. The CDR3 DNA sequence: TGTGCCAGCAGCTTGCTTTCGGGGACAGGGGTTGAGCAGTACTTC.

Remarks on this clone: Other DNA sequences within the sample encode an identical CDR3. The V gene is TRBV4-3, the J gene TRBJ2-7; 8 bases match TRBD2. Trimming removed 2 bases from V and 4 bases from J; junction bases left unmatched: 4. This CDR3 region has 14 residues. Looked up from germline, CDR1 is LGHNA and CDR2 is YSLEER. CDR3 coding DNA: TGCGCCAGCAGCCAATGGACTAGCAGTTACGAGCAGTACTTC. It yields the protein CASSQWTSSYEQYF.